A selection of T cell receptor beta chains follows, all from one sample in a study of ipilimumab plus nivolumab after autologous stem cell transplantation. Clones were sequenced by immunoSEQ multiplex PCR, and TCRdb holds only the in-frame ones, with some missing. The sample includes about 84,000 clones, 83% of them seen just once. Sequenced material: PBMCs, taken in a trial of ipilimumab plus nivolumab as post-transplant consolidation. Receptors originate from a male donor with diffuse large B-cell lymphoma. Both conserved end residues are trimmed from each CDR3.

V: TRBV28
CDR3: ASSLGTATEAF

V: TRBV18
CDR3: ASSPGRNTEAF

V: TRBV27
CDR3: ASSPRKNEKLF

V: TRBV30
CDR3: AWSGRRFNSPLH

V: TRBV6-1
CDR3: ASSYRDGYT

V: TRBV5-1
CDR3: ASSFGGDSYEQY

V: TRBV7-2
CDR3: ASSSRGSGGNYEQY

V: TRBV15
CDR3: ATSRGVNSGANVLT

V: TRBV19
CDR3: ASSKDRGETQY

V: TRBV7-8
CDR3: ASSFGRDNRDEQF

V: TRBV4-3
CDR3: ASSQDTGVGNTIY

V: TRBV19
CDR3: ASSEQGTQY

V: TRBV29-1
CDR3: SVEDRGLRGTEAF

V: TRBV27
CDR3: ASSRAGTGLNTEAF

V: TRBV27
CDR3: ASSSQLAGQLHYEQY

V: TRBV7-2
CDR3: ASSLSVAGGTDTQY

V: TRBV27
CDR3: ATRIGRLADTQY

V: TRBV10-3
CDR3: AIIARSSKAF

V: TRBV6-1
CDR3: ASSAGQGSGGYGYT

V: TRBV11-2
CDR3: ASSSTTGWVQANSPLH

V: TRBV6-6
CDR3: ASSHGQGQETQY

V: TRBV27
CDR3: ASSPGLAGAFSYNEQF

V: TRBV5-6
CDR3: ASSSQGGLSPLH

V: TRBV11-2
CDR3: ASSVSSGDNEKLF

V: TRBV27
CDR3: ASRDYGGNQPQH

V: TRBV30
CDR3: AWSRERSARQETQY

V: TRBV4-1
CDR3: ASSQDGGFPGELF

V: TRBV25-1
CDR3: ASSDPGRYNEKLF

V: TRBV5-1
CDR3: ASSFDRRGNTIY

V: TRBV5-8
CDR3: ASSLSSGRGDTQY

V: TRBV28
CDR3: ASRQTFEAF

V: TRBV7-2
CDR3: ASSRQETEAF

V: TRBV6-5
CDR3: ASSLRANTEAF

V: TRBV18
CDR3: ASSPEGRVEQPQH

V: TRBV21-1
CDR3: ASSKWELPSYNEQF

V: TRBV6-6
CDR3: ASRPPGGMDQPQH

V: TRBV18
CDR3: ASSPAGTGNTIY

V: TRBV7-9
CDR3: ASSLAGGVETQY

V: TRBV7-9
CDR3: ASSTNIGKGGMDGYT

V: TRBV5-1
CDR3: ASSLVLYPSETQY

V: TRBV5-6
CDR3: ASSLWGGRTEAF

V: TRBV15
CDR3: ATSSPLTRGHSPLH

V: TRBV28
CDR3: ASPGGYGNYGYT

V: TRBV4-1
CDR3: ASSQEPRGNQPQH

V: TRBV6-5
CDR3: ASSSLTSGVYEQF

V: TRBV6-1
CDR3: AITALQYGYT

V: TRBV5-7
CDR3: ASSLGGGQYQPQH

V: TRBV5-1
CDR3: ASSTLGPATSSGNTIY

V: TRBV18
CDR3: ASSLDRGGYEQY

V: TRBV7-9
CDR3: ASSSGQGATSLSFGELF

V: TRBV27
CDR3: ASSLKTSPLTDTQY

V: TRBV7-6
CDR3: ASSRRQSGRADTQY

V: TRBV5-1
CDR3: ASSSDPPTRGRYEQY

V: TRBV5-4
CDR3: ASSLPGTENT

V: TRBV7-7
CDR3: ASSLRDEGRISNQPQH

V: TRBV10-3
CDR3: AIGRDSGNTIY

V: TRBV5-1
CDR3: ASSPRSGTGSYEQY

V: TRBV19
CDR3: ASSISGGQSEQY

V: TRBV29-1
CDR3: SVKAMDAEAF